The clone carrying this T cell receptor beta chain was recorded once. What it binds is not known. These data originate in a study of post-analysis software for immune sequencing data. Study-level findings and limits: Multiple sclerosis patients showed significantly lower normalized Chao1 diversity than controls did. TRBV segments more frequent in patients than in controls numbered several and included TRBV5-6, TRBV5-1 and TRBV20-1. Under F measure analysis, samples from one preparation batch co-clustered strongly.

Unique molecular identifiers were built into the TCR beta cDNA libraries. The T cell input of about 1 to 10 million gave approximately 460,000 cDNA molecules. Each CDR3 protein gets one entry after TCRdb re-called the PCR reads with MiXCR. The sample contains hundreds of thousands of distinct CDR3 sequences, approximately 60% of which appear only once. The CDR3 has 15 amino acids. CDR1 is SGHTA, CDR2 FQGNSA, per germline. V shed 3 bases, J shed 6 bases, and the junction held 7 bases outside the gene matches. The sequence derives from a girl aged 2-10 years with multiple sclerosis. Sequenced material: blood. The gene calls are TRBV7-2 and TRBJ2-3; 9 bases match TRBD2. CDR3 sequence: CASSLAGGPSDTQYF. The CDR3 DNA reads TGTGCCAGCAGCTTGGCGGGGGGGCCATCGGATACGCAGTATTTT.